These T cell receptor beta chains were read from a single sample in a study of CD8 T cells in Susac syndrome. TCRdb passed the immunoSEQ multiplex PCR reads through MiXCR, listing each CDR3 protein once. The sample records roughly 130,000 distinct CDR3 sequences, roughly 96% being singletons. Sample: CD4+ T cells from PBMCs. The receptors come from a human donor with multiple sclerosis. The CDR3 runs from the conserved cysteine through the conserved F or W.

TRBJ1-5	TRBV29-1	CSVEQRRTQDQPQHF
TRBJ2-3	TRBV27	CASSFRLAGLTTDTQYF
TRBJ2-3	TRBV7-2	CASSFGGGRGDTQYF
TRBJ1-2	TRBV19	CASSRGKVNGYTF
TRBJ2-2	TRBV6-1	CASSRDPTGELFF
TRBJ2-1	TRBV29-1	CSVGRTSGNEQFF
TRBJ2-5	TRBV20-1	CSAPRLAGDETQYF
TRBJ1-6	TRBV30	CAWSPPGTAPNSPLHF
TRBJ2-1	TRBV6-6	CASSYVASAHNEQFF
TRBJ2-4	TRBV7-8	CASSPSSQGKNIQYF
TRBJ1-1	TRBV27	CASSLIQGNTEAFF